The sequence of this T cell receptor (beta chain) was determined in a study of blood T cell repertoires in COVID-19. The CDR3 extends over 12 amino acids. Germline lookup yields CDR1 MNHEY and CDR2 SVGEGT. For this clone: At one end, the junction sequence differs from germline, possibly due to a read error.

Here immunoSEQ multiplex PCR was the method, and the copy in TCRdb shows in-frame clones only, minus some. The sample consists of approximately 230,000 clones, about 86% of them appearing once. The sample comprised peripheral blood. The chain uses TRBV6-2 or TRBV6-3 and TRBJ1-2; 8 nucleotides line up with TRBD1. The clonotype was recovered from an elderly man with acute or convalescent COVID-19. CDR3 sequence (DNA): TGTGCCAGCAGTGAGGACAGGGATCGGCTCAGTTGG. This translates into CASSEDRDRLSW.